The rows below give T cell receptor beta chains drawn from one sample of a study of shared clonotypes between healthy human individuals. Only in-frame clones appear in the TCRdb table, and some are missing; sequencing was by immunoSEQ multiplex PCR. The sample records 1,500,000 or so clones, roughly 96% being singletons. The sequencing input was naive CD4+ T cells sorted from blood. The source of these receptors is a man younger than 40 in good health. CDR3s include the opening cysteine and the closing phenylalanine or tryptophan. Each record gives: V gene, J gene, CDR3 protein.

V gene: TRBV27
J gene: TRBJ1-1
CDR3 protein: CASRRGAGLDTEAFF

V gene: TRBV7-2
J gene: TRBJ2-3
CDR3 protein: CASSRTDTQYF

V gene: TRBV6-1
J gene: TRBJ2-1
CDR3 protein: CASTRGRDNEQFF

V gene: TRBV14
J gene: TRBJ2-1
CDR3 protein: CASSQRLAELNEQFF

V gene: TRBV30
J gene: TRBJ2-5
CDR3 protein: CAWIGEETQYF

V gene: TRBV19
J gene: TRBJ1-5
CDR3 protein: CASRTTGGAYSNQPQHF

V gene: TRBV5-1
J gene: TRBJ2-2
CDR3 protein: CASSLTWRTVNTGELFF

V gene: TRBV7-9
J gene: TRBJ2-5
CDR3 protein: CASSPRRVPKRETQYF

V gene: TRBV2
J gene: TRBJ2-7
CDR3 protein: CASRGGSYEQYF

V gene: TRBV7-2
J gene: TRBJ2-1
CDR3 protein: CASSLDSGRAVMEQFF

V gene: TRBV7-7
J gene: TRBJ2-1
CDR3 protein: CASSTGQGNEQFF

V gene: TRBV7-9
J gene: TRBJ2-2
CDR3 protein: CASSLGTGGYRAGELFF

V gene: TRBV15
J gene: TRBJ2-3
CDR3 protein: CATSRDLVQARDTQYF

V gene: TRBV27
J gene: TRBJ2-3
CDR3 protein: CASSKRGDRGTDTQYF

V gene: TRBV28
J gene: TRBJ1-2
CDR3 protein: CASTKLGGAQGYTF